This T cell receptor beta chain originates from a study of blood T cells in healthy people across ages. Isolated PBMCs totaled at least 7 million in each sample. Sample-barcoded 5' priming and a J-beta primer mix drove a second PCR of 7 to 11 cycles. TCRdb used MiXCR to reprocess the 5' RACE reads, holding one entry per CDR3 protein. This repertoire shows about 670,000 distinct CDR3 sequences, around 52% found once; its top ten account for approximately 13%. V gave up 7 bases and J gave up 1 base, with 4 bases separating them. There are 12 residues in the CDR3. Per germline, CDR1 MNHNY and CDR2 SVGAGI (reference sequence). This clonotype was counted ten times or more.

The sequencing sample was made of blood. V and J are TRBV6-6 and TRBJ2-2, with D hard to call. The sequence came from an elderly woman in good health. The CDR3 loop reads CASNMNTGELFF. The DNA for the CDR3 is TGTGCCAGCAACATGAACACCGGGGAGCTGTTTTTT.